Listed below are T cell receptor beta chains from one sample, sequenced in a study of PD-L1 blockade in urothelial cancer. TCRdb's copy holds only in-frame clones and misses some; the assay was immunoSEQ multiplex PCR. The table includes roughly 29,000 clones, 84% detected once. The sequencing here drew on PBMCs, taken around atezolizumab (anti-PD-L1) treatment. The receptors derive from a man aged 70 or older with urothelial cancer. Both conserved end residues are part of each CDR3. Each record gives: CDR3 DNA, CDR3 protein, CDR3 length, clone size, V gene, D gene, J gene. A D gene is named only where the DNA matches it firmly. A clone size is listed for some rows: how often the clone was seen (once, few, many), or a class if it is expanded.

CDR3nt: TGTGCCAGCAGCCCGGGGCGCTCGGGGACACTCTACGAGCAGTACTTC; CDR3aa: CASSPGRSGTLYEQYF; len: 16; abundance: .; v_gene: TRBV11-1; d_gene: .; j_gene: TRBJ2-7
CDR3nt: TGTGCCAGCAGCCGAACACCATACAATGAGCAGTTCTTC; CDR3aa: CASSRTPYNEQFF; len: 13; abundance: .; v_gene: TRBV11-3; d_gene: .; j_gene: TRBJ2-1
CDR3nt: TGTGCCAGCAGCCAGGAGGGGGCACGGCCCCAGCATTTT; CDR3aa: CASSQEGARPQHF; len: 13; abundance: .; v_gene: TRBV28; d_gene: TRBD1; j_gene: TRBJ1-5
CDR3nt: TGTGCCAGTAGTGGCCTTGGTGATCAGCCCCAGCATTTT; CDR3aa: CASSGLGDQPQHF; len: 13; abundance: .; v_gene: TRBV19; d_gene: .; j_gene: TRBJ1-5
CDR3nt: TGTGCCAGCAGCTTAGCCCGAGGGTACCAGATGAACACTGAAGCTTTCTTT; CDR3aa: CASSLARGYQMNTEAFF; len: 17; abundance: once; v_gene: TRBV11-2; d_gene: .; j_gene: TRBJ1-1
CDR3nt: TGTGCCAGCACCTCGACAGGGGCGTTGGACAATGAGCAGTTCTTC; CDR3aa: CASTSTGALDNEQFF; len: 15; abundance: once; v_gene: TRBV6-5; d_gene: TRBD1; j_gene: TRBJ2-1
CDR3nt: TGTGCCAGCGGGGCAACATTACAGGGGTGGTACTTC; CDR3aa: CASGATLQGWYF; len: 12; abundance: .; v_gene: TRBV2; d_gene: TRBD1; j_gene: TRBJ2-4
CDR3nt: TGTGCCAGCAGCTTCGGACAGGGGCAGCCCCAGCATTTT; CDR3aa: CASSFGQGQPQHF; len: 13; abundance: .; v_gene: TRBV7-2; d_gene: TRBD1; j_gene: TRBJ1-5
CDR3nt: TGTGCCAGCAGCCTACAGGGGACGGGTGAAGCTTTCTTT; CDR3aa: CASSLQGTGEAFF; len: 13; abundance: few; v_gene: TRBV2; d_gene: TRBD1; j_gene: TRBJ1-1
CDR3nt: TGTGCCAGCTCACTGCATCGCCCGGGACTAGCGGGGGCACTTCGGGGAAATGAGCAGTTCTTC; CDR3aa: CASSLHRPGLAGALRGNEQFF; len: 21; abundance: .; v_gene: TRBV18; d_gene: TRBD2; j_gene: TRBJ2-1
CDR3nt: TGTGCCAGCAGTTTGAACAGGGGAATTGGTGAAGCTTTCTTT; CDR3aa: CASSLNRGIGEAFF; len: 14; abundance: few; v_gene: TRBV6-5; d_gene: TRBD1; j_gene: TRBJ1-1
CDR3nt: TGTGCCAGCAGCCGCCGGGGCGGGGGGTTTCAAGATACGCAGTATTTT; CDR3aa: CASSRRGGGFQDTQYF; len: 16; abundance: few; v_gene: TRBV9; d_gene: TRBD2; j_gene: TRBJ2-3
CDR3nt: TGTGCCAGCAGCTTAGAGGATTTACGGGGGGGAGATACGCAGTATTTT; CDR3aa: CASSLEDLRGGDTQYF; len: 16; abundance: .; v_gene: TRBV7-6; d_gene: TRBD2; j_gene: TRBJ2-3
CDR3nt: TGTGCCAGCAGCTTAATGCCGGGGAACTATGGCTACACCTTC; CDR3aa: CASSLMPGNYGYTF; len: 14; abundance: .; v_gene: TRBV7-3; d_gene: .; j_gene: TRBJ1-2
CDR3nt: TGTGCCAGCAGTCCCCCTCCCCATATGAGCACTGAAGCTTTCTTT; CDR3aa: CASSPPPHMSTEAFF; len: 15; abundance: .; v_gene: TRBV28; d_gene: .; j_gene: TRBJ1-1
CDR3nt: TGTGCCAGCAGCTTTACAGCCTACAATGAGCAGTTCTTC; CDR3aa: CASSFTAYNEQFF; len: 13; abundance: .; v_gene: TRBV5-4; d_gene: .; j_gene: TRBJ2-1
CDR3nt: TGTGCCAGCAGTGGGAGGACAGGGGAAAAGCCCCAGCATTTT; CDR3aa: CASSGRTGEKPQHF; len: 14; abundance: .; v_gene: TRBV6-1; d_gene: TRBD1; j_gene: TRBJ1-5
CDR3nt: TGTGCCAGCAGCTTAGAGAGATTATATAATGAGCAGTTCTTC; CDR3aa: CASSLERLYNEQFF; len: 14; abundance: .; v_gene: TRBV11-2; d_gene: .; j_gene: TRBJ2-1
CDR3nt: TGTGCCAGCAGTTTAGCCAGCGGGCGCACAGATACGCAGTATTTT; CDR3aa: CASSLASGRTDTQYF; len: 15; abundance: .; v_gene: TRBV28; d_gene: .; j_gene: TRBJ2-3
CDR3nt: TGTGCCAGCAGCGTAGACTTCACAGATACGCAGTATTTT; CDR3aa: CASSVDFTDTQYF; len: 13; abundance: once; v_gene: TRBV9; d_gene: .; j_gene: TRBJ2-3
CDR3nt: TGTGCCAGCAGTTTTTTTGGGACTACCAATGAGCAGTTCTTC; CDR3aa: CASSFFGTTNEQFF; len: 14; abundance: once; v_gene: TRBV5-6; d_gene: TRBD2; j_gene: TRBJ2-1
CDR3nt: TGTGCCAGCAGTGATCCGACACCAGCGAACACCGGGGAGCTGTTTTTT; CDR3aa: CASSDPTPANTGELFF; len: 16; abundance: .; v_gene: TRBV25-1; d_gene: .; j_gene: TRBJ2-2
CDR3nt: TGTGCCAGCAGTTTCAGGGGTAAGCAGTTCTTC; CDR3aa: CASSFRGKQFF; len: 11; abundance: .; v_gene: TRBV16; d_gene: .; j_gene: TRBJ2-1
CDR3nt: TGTGCCAGCAGCTTAGGGCAGACTAACTATGGCTACACCTTC; CDR3aa: CASSLGQTNYGYTF; len: 14; abundance: .; v_gene: TRBV7-9; d_gene: .; j_gene: TRBJ1-2
CDR3nt: TGCGCCAGCAGCCTTACTAGCGGGGTGACAGATACGCAGTATTTT; CDR3aa: CASSLTSGVTDTQYF; len: 15; abundance: few; v_gene: TRBV5-1; d_gene: TRBD2; j_gene: TRBJ2-3
CDR3nt: TGTGCCAGCAGCCGGAGCAGCGTTAACTACAATGAGCAGTTCTTC; CDR3aa: CASSRSSVNYNEQFF; len: 15; abundance: once; v_gene: TRBV6-5; d_gene: .; j_gene: TRBJ2-1
CDR3nt: TGTGCCAGCAGTTCATCGCTAGCGGGCTCGGGGCCTTCCTACGAGCAGTACTTC; CDR3aa: CASSSSLAGSGPSYEQYF; len: 18; abundance: .; v_gene: TRBV28; d_gene: TRBD2; j_gene: TRBJ2-7
CDR3nt: TGTGCCAGCAGCTTGGTAGGCACAGATACGCAGTATTTT; CDR3aa: CASSLVGTDTQYF; len: 13; abundance: .; v_gene: TRBV5-4; d_gene: .; j_gene: TRBJ2-3
CDR3nt: TGCGCCAGCAGCCGGGAGATTGGGTACAATGAGCAGTTCTTC; CDR3aa: CASSREIGYNEQFF; len: 14; abundance: .; v_gene: TRBV5-1; d_gene: .; j_gene: TRBJ2-1
CDR3nt: TGCGCCAGCAGCCAAGCGGGGGGGCAAGAGACCCAGTACTTC; CDR3aa: CASSQAGGQETQYF; len: 14; abundance: once; v_gene: TRBV4-3; d_gene: TRBD2; j_gene: TRBJ2-5
CDR3nt: TGTGCCAGCAGCTCGACTAGCGGGGAAGATACGCAGTATTTT; CDR3aa: CASSSTSGEDTQYF; len: 14; abundance: .; v_gene: TRBV5-4; d_gene: TRBD2; j_gene: TRBJ2-3
CDR3nt: TGCGCCAGCAGCTTGTCAGGAGGGTATCAGCCCCAGCATTTT; CDR3aa: CASSLSGGYQPQHF; len: 14; abundance: .; v_gene: TRBV5-1; d_gene: .; j_gene: TRBJ1-5
CDR3nt: TGTGCCAGCAGATCCGAACCCCCGGGGCGGGGGGCCTACGAGCAGTACTTC; CDR3aa: CASRSEPPGRGAYEQYF; len: 17; abundance: .; v_gene: TRBV11-3; d_gene: TRBD2; j_gene: TRBJ2-7
CDR3nt: TGTGCCAGCAGTCCACCACGGACAGATGGCTACACCTTC; CDR3aa: CASSPPRTDGYTF; len: 13; abundance: .; v_gene: TRBV28; d_gene: .; j_gene: TRBJ1-2
CDR3nt: TGTGCCAGCAGCTTAGGTCAGCTCCTCGGGAATGAGCAGTTCTTC; CDR3aa: CASSLGQLLGNEQFF; len: 15; abundance: .; v_gene: TRBV7-3; d_gene: .; j_gene: TRBJ2-1
CDR3nt: TGTGCCAGCAGCTTAGCCGTCAGGGCGGCCACTGAAGCTTTCTTT; CDR3aa: CASSLAVRAATEAFF; len: 15; abundance: .; v_gene: TRBV7-2; d_gene: .; j_gene: TRBJ1-1
CDR3nt: TGTGCCAGCAGCTTAGAAGCGGGGGGCGGAGAGACCCAGTACTTC; CDR3aa: CASSLEAGGGETQYF; len: 15; abundance: .; v_gene: TRBV11-2; d_gene: TRBD2; j_gene: TRBJ2-5
CDR3nt: TGTGCCAGCCTCGACAGGGGCACTGAAGCTTTCTTT; CDR3aa: CASLDRGTEAFF; len: 12; abundance: .; v_gene: TRBV6-6; d_gene: TRBD1; j_gene: TRBJ1-1
CDR3nt: TGCGCCAGCAGCCAAGGAAGTGGGGCGGGAGGTCTTGAGCAGTTCTTC; CDR3aa: CASSQGSGAGGLEQFF; len: 16; abundance: .; v_gene: TRBV4-3; d_gene: TRBD2; j_gene: TRBJ2-1
CDR3nt: TGCGCCAGCAGCGGCCCGACTAGCGGGGGTTCCTACAATGAGCAGTTCTTC; CDR3aa: CASSGPTSGGSYNEQFF; len: 17; abundance: medium-sized; v_gene: TRBV4-1; d_gene: TRBD2; j_gene: TRBJ2-1
CDR3nt: TGTGCCAGTAGTATTAGGGGAGAGACCCAGTACTTC; CDR3aa: CASSIRGETQYF; len: 12; abundance: .; v_gene: TRBV19; d_gene: .; j_gene: TRBJ2-5
CDR3nt: TGTGCCAGCAGTGCCCGAAGGGGGGGAGTTAATGAAAAACTGTTTTTT; CDR3aa: CASSARRGGVNEKLFF; len: 16; abundance: .; v_gene: TRBV2; d_gene: .; j_gene: TRBJ1-4
CDR3nt: TGTGCCAGCAGCTTAAGTCCGACAGGGGGCTCTGGAAACACCATATATTTT; CDR3aa: CASSLSPTGGSGNTIYF; len: 17; abundance: .; v_gene: TRBV7-2; d_gene: TRBD1; j_gene: TRBJ1-3
CDR3nt: TGTGCCAGCAGGGTCAGGACATCCTATGGCTACACCTTC; CDR3aa: CASRVRTSYGYTF; len: 13; abundance: .; v_gene: TRBV28; d_gene: .; j_gene: TRBJ1-2
CDR3nt: TGTGCCAGTACCAACAGTGTCGGGGGGTCGGGCGAGCAGTACTTC; CDR3aa: CASTNSVGGSGEQYF; len: 15; abundance: once; v_gene: TRBV19; d_gene: TRBD2; j_gene: TRBJ2-7
CDR3nt: TGTGCCAGCAGCCAAGCTGAGACCCAGTACTTC; CDR3aa: CASSQAETQYF; len: 11; abundance: .; v_gene: TRBV14; d_gene: .; j_gene: TRBJ2-5
CDR3nt: TGTGCCAGCAGTTTTTCCGGGACAGGGGTATATGGCTACACCTTC; CDR3aa: CASSFSGTGVYGYTF; len: 15; abundance: .; v_gene: TRBV27; d_gene: TRBD1; j_gene: TRBJ1-2
CDR3nt: TGTGCCAGCAGCTTGGGGACAGCCTACAATGAGCAGTTCTTC; CDR3aa: CASSLGTAYNEQFF; len: 14; abundance: .; v_gene: TRBV5-4; d_gene: .; j_gene: TRBJ2-1